Each of the 20 T cell receptor beta chains below was sequenced from the same sample in a study of CD8 T cells in Susac syndrome (dated by TCRdb to between 2018 and 2021). Preparation of the library involved the immunoSEQ multiplex PCR assay. RNA was extracted using the RNeasy kit, and about 0.5 to 1 ug of the RNA was reverse transcribed with random hexamers. The public reads were reprocessed in TCRdb via fastp at Q25 and MiXCR, keeping in-frame beta chains. Identical CDR3 protein sequences are pooled into one entry, listed with their most common genes and DNA. The sample includes 140,000 to 150,000 distinct CDR3 sequences, with roughly 95% observed a single time. The ten largest clones represent 0.075% to 0.09% of the sample. Sequenced material: CD4+ T cells from PBMCs. These receptors originate from a human donor in good health.

The chain combines TRBV2 with TRBJ2-7; D possibly corresponds to TRBD1 (5 bases). CDR1 is SNHLY and CDR2 is FYNNEI in the germline V gene. The CDR3 runs 14 residues. The V gene lost 6 bases and the J gene lost 0 bases, with 12 bases spanning the gap. CDR3 residues: CASRQDPSSYEQYF. The CDR3 region has the DNA TGTGCCAGCAGACAGGACCCAAGCTCCTACGAGCAGTACTTC.

The chain carries TRBV6-4 and TRBJ2-3; possible D gene TRBD2, 6 bases. This CDR3 comprises 13 residues. Trimming shortened V by 0 bases and J by 5 bases, and 6 bases separated the two germline ends. Germline loops: CDR1 MRHNA, CDR2 SNTAGT. As DNA, the CDR3 is TGTGCCAGCAGTGACTCGGGGGGAGATACGCAGTATTTT. Protein sequence: CASSDSGGDTQYF.

CDR3 loop: CASSYRGLTYNEQFF. The DNA for the CDR3 is TGTGCCAGCAGCTACAGGGGCCTCACCTACAATGAGCAGTTCTTC. V usage is TRBV6-5 and J usage is TRBJ2-1; TRBD1 matches at 7 bases. Germline trimming cut 6 bases from V and 2 bases from J; bases unmatched to any gene: 7. The germline V gene encodes CDR1 MNHEY and CDR2 SVGAGI. The length of the CDR3 is 15 residues.

V is TRBV28 and J is TRBJ1-4; 11 nucleotides agree with TRBD1. Germline V gene data show CDR1 as MDHEN and CDR2 as SYDVKM. V dropped 6 bases and J dropped 8; count of bases not matched to a gene: 8. The CDR3 consists of 15 residues. The CDR3 DNA follows: TGTGCCAGCAGGGAACCGGGACAGGGGGAAGAAAAACTGTTTTTT. This gives the protein CASREPGQGEEKLFF.

This sequence joins TRBV30 and TRBJ1-2; 7 bases are shared with TRBD1. The germline CDR1 and CDR2 sequences are GTSNPN and SVGIG (reference sequence). The trim removed 0 bases at V and 8 bases at J, leaving 15 bases unmatched. The CDR3 extends over 16 amino acids. The CDR3 here is CAWSVQIGGTKGGYTF. As DNA, the CDR3 is TGTGCCTGGAGTGTACAAATAGGGGGCACGAAAGGAGGCTACACCTTC.

The rearrangement uses TRBV5-1 and TRBJ2-2; 7 nucleotides line up with TRBD2. Trimming at V came to 4 bases and at J to 6 bases, leaving 9 bases not matched to a gene. Germline assignment: CDR1 SGHRS and CDR2 YFSETQ. The CDR3 covers 15 residues. CDR3 DNA sequence: TGCGCCAGCAGCGGCGGACTAGACGGGGCCGGGGAGCTGTTTTTT. It yields the protein CASSGGLDGAGELFF. Looking up the rest from reference TRBV5-1 and TRBJ2-2 gives the full variable domain: KAGVTQTPRYLIKTRGQQVTLSCSPISGHRSVSWYQQTPGQGLQFLFEYFSETQRNKGNFPGRFSGRQFSNSRSEMNVSTLELGDSALYLCASSGGLDGAGELFFGEGSRLTVL.

This clonotype was counted once. This sequence joins TRBV2 and TRBJ1-1, with 9 positions matching TRBD1. V lost 3 bases to trimming and J lost 1 base; unmatched junction nucleotides: 3. The CDR3 contains 15 residues. From germline, CDR1 is SNHLY and CDR2 FYNNEI. CDR3 protein: CASSETGGANTEAFF. CDR3 sequence (DNA): TGTGCCAGCAGTGAGACAGGGGGTGCGAACACTGAAGCTTTCTTT. The entire variable domain, with the rest obtained from reference TRBV2 and TRBJ1-1, is as follows: EPEVTQTPSHQVTQMGQEVILRCVPISNHLYFYWYRQILGQKVEFLVSFYNNEISEKSEIFDDQFSVERPDGSNFTLKIRSTKLEDSAMYFCASSETGGANTEAFFGQGTRLTVV.

J is TRBJ2-5 and V is TRBV20-1, with 12 bases fitting TRBD2. The germline V gene encodes CDR1 DFQATT and CDR2 SNEGSKA (reference sequence). The CDR3 sequence is 14 residues long. V lost 7 bases and J lost 5; bases outside the gene matches: 8. CDR3 DNA sequence: TGCAGTGGGAAACTAGCGGGAGGTCGGGAGACCCAGTACTTC. This codes for CSGKLAGGRETQYF.

The chain has TRBV18 and TRBJ2-7; 7 bases line up with TRBD1. V trimming: 2 bases; J trimming: 3 bases; junction bases outside the gene matches: 7. From germline, CDR1 is KGHSH and CDR2 LQKENI. This CDR3 is 15 amino acids long. This chain's CDR3 is CASSPRTGSLYEQYF. CDR3 nucleotide sequence: TGTGCCAGCTCACCAAGGACAGGTAGTCTCTACGAGCAGTACTTC.

The gene calls are TRBV2 and TRBJ1-2, with D perhaps TRBD1 (5 bases). V lost 10 bases and J 4 bases, leaving 22 bases between the germline ends. Germline values: CDR1 SNHLY, CDR2 FYNNEI. This CDR3 has 15 amino acids. This CDR3 reads CANPPRGGGGYGYTF. CDR3 nucleotides: TGTGCCAACCCCCCACGTGGGGGTGGCGGCTATGGCTACACCTTC.

This rearrangement joins TRBV20-1 to TRBJ2-3; D gene uncertain. There are 14 residues in the CDR3. V lost 0 bases and J lost 5, with 12 bases in between. Looked up from germline, CDR1 is DFQATT and CDR2 is SNEGSKA (reference sequence). CDR3 sequence reads: CSARDDLTGDTQYF. CDR3 sequence (DNA): TGCAGTGCTAGAGATGACCTCACGGGAGATACGCAGTATTTT.

The chain couples TRBV29-1 to TRBJ1-4; D uncertain. Looked up from germline, CDR1 is SQVTM and CDR2 is ANQGSEA. The CDR3 runs to 12 residues. Trimming removed 4 bases at V and 4 bases at J, with 7 bases between. CDR3 sequence: CSVAADNEKLFF. The CDR3 DNA follows: TGCAGCGTTGCGGCAGATAATGAAAAACTGTTTTTT.

This chain connects TRBV6-5 to TRBJ1-1; 10 nucleotides agree with TRBD1. The ends lost 5 bases at V and 5 bases at J; junction bases unmatched: 2. Germline V gene lookup returns CDR1 MNHEY and CDR2 SVGAGI. This CDR3 contains 13 residues. CDR3 region: CASSDRGRTEAFF. In DNA form, the CDR3 reads TGTGCCAGCAGTGACAGGGGGCGGACTGAAGCTTTCTTT.

V is TRBV12-3 or TRBV12-4 and J is TRBJ2-7, with 7 bases identical to TRBD1. The length of the CDR3 is 14 residues. V trimming: 6 bases; J trimming: 2 bases; junction bases outside the gene matches: 7. CDR3 in amino acids: CASSSGTAPYEQYF. The DNA of the CDR3 is TGTGCCAGCAGCTCCGGGACAGCGCCCTACGAGCAGTACTTC.

For the CDR3, the DNA is TGTGCCACCAGCAGAGAACTTCGGGGACAGGGGAAACAGCCCCAGCATTTT. As protein: CATSRELRGQGKQPQHF. The rearrangement joins TRBV15 to TRBJ1-5, with 10 bases fitting TRBD1. Trimming cost V 0 bases and J 7 bases; bases outside gene matches: 9. Germline values: CDR1 LNHNV, CDR2 YYDKDF (reference sequence). The CDR3 contains 17 residues.

V usage is TRBV6-1 and J usage is TRBJ2-3; TRBD1 agrees at 11 bases. The CDR3 covers 16 residues. CDR1 and CDR2 from the germline V gene are MNHNS and SASEGT. The trim removed 5 bases at V and 0 bases at J, leaving 4 bases unmatched. The CDR3 region has the DNA TGTGCCAGCAGTCGGGACAGGGGGTTTAGCACAGATACGCAGTATTTT. Translating it yields CASSRDRGFSTDTQYF.

Only one count was recorded for this clonotype. This chain joins TRBV29-1 and TRBJ2-3; D uncertain. Deletions cut 3 bases from V and 8 bases from J, with 15 bases between. Germline assignment: CDR1 SQVTM and CDR2 ANQGSEA. CDR3 length: 13 residues. CDR3 sequence: CSVEVAAGRTQYF. The CDR3 bases are TGCAGCGTTGAGGTGGCTGCCGGACGTACGCAGTATTTT.

The J gene is TRBJ1-4, the V gene TRBV6-1; no firm D call. Trimming removed 4 bases from V and 5 bases from J, with 11 bases in between. The CDR3 has 14 amino acids. Germline CDR1 and CDR2: MNHNS and SASEGT. The CDR3 reads CASSAWQINEKLFF. The CDR3, as DNA: TGTGCCAGCAGTGCTTGGCAGATAAATGAAAAACTGTTTTTT.

This chain links TRBV10-3 with TRBJ2-5, with 11 bases identical to TRBD2. From germline, CDR1 is ENHRY and CDR2 SYGVKD. The CDR3 is made up of 15 amino acids. The V gene end was trimmed by 6 bases and the J gene end by 3 bases; junction bases not matched to a gene: 6. CDR3 sequence reads: CAISEGLAAEETQYF. The CDR3 DNA is TGTGCCATCAGCGAGGGACTAGCGGCCGAAGAGACCCAGTACTTC.

The chain has TRBV7-9 and TRBJ2-1, with 8 nucleotides matching TRBD2. Trimming cost V 1 base and J 0 bases; bases outside gene matches: 8. The CDR3 is 18 residues long. Germline-derived CDR1 and CDR2 are SEHNR and FQNEAQ (reference sequence). The CDR3 DNA follows: TGTGCCAGCAGCTTAGGTCACCCAGCGGGAGTCTCCTACAATGAGCAGTTCTTC. Amino acids: CASSLGHPAGVSYNEQFF.